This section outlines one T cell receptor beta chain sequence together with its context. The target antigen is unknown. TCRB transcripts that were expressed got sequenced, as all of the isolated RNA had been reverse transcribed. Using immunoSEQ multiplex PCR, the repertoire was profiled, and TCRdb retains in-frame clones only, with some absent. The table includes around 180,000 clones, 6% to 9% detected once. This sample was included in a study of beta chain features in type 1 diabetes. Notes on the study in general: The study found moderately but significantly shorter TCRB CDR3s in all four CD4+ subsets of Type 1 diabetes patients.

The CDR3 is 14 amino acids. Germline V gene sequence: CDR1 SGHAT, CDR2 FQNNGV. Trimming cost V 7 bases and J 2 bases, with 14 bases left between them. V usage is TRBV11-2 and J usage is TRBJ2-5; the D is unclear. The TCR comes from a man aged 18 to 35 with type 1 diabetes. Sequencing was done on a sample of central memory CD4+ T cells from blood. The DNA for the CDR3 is TGTGCCAGCACCATGACACAGATTCAAGAGACCCAGTACTTC. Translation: CASTMTQIQETQYF.